The sample holds a few counts of the clone carrying this TCR beta chain. Its specificity is not known. The data derive from a study of T cells in Graves' hyperthyroidism and ophthalmopathy. Findings of the study overall: A median around 6 months before onset, the model predicted ophthalmopathy.

Hyperthyroidism of Graves' type that showed no ophthalmopathy progression within 18 months was stable. Lactation, pregnancy, other autoimmune disease or uncontrolled infection led to exclusion of patients. The CDR3 runs to 13 residues. The germline CDR1 and CDR2 sequences are DFQATT and SNEGSKA (reference sequence). V lost 5 bases to trimming and J lost 3 bases, with 13 bases between them. RNA transcripts gave rise to amplified TCR beta CDR3 regions. First-round RT-PCR with HTBI primers amplified the TCR CDR3 region. TCRdb recomputed calls from the multiplex PCR reads with MiXCR, one row per CDR3 protein. This table holds about 840,000 distinct CDR3 sequences, 38% found once.

Sequencing was carried out using blood. The chain recombines TRBV20-1 with TRBJ1-2; possibly TRBD1 for D (5 bases). This receptor was identified in a man aged 18 to 35 with Graves' hyperthyroidism. CDR3 sequence: CSAWVRGDYGYTF. The CDR3 region has the DNA TGCAGTGCTTGGGTCCGGGGGGACTATGGCTACACCTTC.